This T cell receptor (beta chain) was retrieved from a study of blood T cell repertoires in COVID-19. About the study: PBMCs, B-cell-depleted T cells, or T cells provided the cDNA or gDNA that made up the material.

This table comes from immunoSEQ multiplex PCR, and its TCRdb copy is limited to in-frame clones, with some not included. The sample records some 150,000 clones, around four fifths being singletons. This clone occurred once. In terms of age and location, participants ranged from roughly 18 to 95 years and lived in about two dozen US areas. Allocation to cohorts depended on clinical history reported by the participants. Two negative PCRs, clearance, or symptom resolution characterized the recovered Cohort 3 donors. Per germline, CDR1 SGDLS and CDR2 YYNGEE. The CDR3 has 13 amino acids. V dropped 3 bases and J dropped 8 bases, with 12 bases sitting between them.

The rearrangement uses TRBV9 and TRBJ2-1, with D possibly being TRBD1 (7 bases). Material: PBMCs or T cells enriched from blood (not recorded which). This clonotype was obtained from a middle-aged woman who had recovered from COVID-19. The CDR3 coding sequence is TGTGCCAGCAGCGAGGAGGGGGCGGATGAGCAGTTCTTC. Translated, it gives CASSEEGADEQFF. Drawing the rest from reference TRBV9 and TRBJ2-1, the complete variable domain is DSGVTQTPKHLITATGQRVTLRCSPRSGDLSVYWYQQSLDQGLQFLIQYYNGEERAKGNILERFSAQQFPDLHSELNLSSLELGDSALYFCASSEEGADEQFFGPGTRLTVL.